Shown below are 27 T cell receptor beta chains from a single sample sequenced in a study of T cell clonotyping in hematopoietic cell transplantation. Sequencing was performed with immunoSEQ multiplex PCR; in TCRdb, only in-frame clones are kept and a portion is missing. The sample includes some 2,000 clones, 75% to 85% of them seen just once. The specimen was peripheral blood mononuclear cells. The receptor set was obtained from a man between 25 and 39 years old in good health. Some clones in this sample may be carry-over from other donors' samples.

This clone was observed a handful of times. This CDR3 is CASSPFWTLEKLFF. The CDR3 nucleotides read TGTGCCAGCTCACCATTCTGGACACTAGAAAAACTGTTTTTT. This chain uses TRBV18 with TRBJ1-4; D possibly corresponds to TRBD1 (5 bases). V was clipped by 2 bases and J by 8 bases, with 12 bases between them. This CDR3 spans 14 amino acids. CDR1 KGHSH and CDR2 LQKENI come from the germline V gene.

This chain links TRBV4-1 with TRBJ2-3; TRBD1 matches at 8 bases. Germline values: CDR1 MGHRA, CDR2 YSYEKL. V was pared by 0 bases and J by 0 bases, with 8 bases of the junction left unmatched. The CDR3 runs to 18 residues. The CDR3: CASSQERGGTGSTDTQYF. The DNA of the CDR3 is TGCGCCAGCAGCCAAGAGCGAGGTGGGACAGGAAGCACAGATACGCAGTATTTT.

The chain joins TRBV5-1 to TRBJ1-4, with D possibly matching TRBD1 (5 bases). V gave up 0 bases and J gave up 8 bases, with 14 bases separating them. The CDR3 loop spans 15 amino acids. CDR1 and CDR2 from the germline V gene are SGHRS and YFSETQ. The CDR3 loop reads CASSLGMGLGEKLFF. The CDR3 DNA is TGCGCCAGCAGCTTGGGGATGGGGCTGGGGGAAAAACTGTTTTTT.

The chain is built from TRBV6-1 and TRBJ2-2, with TRBD2 matching over 9 bases. With V trimmed by 6 bases and J by 6 bases, 8 bases remained unmatched. The CDR3 loop spans 15 amino acids. Germline CDR1 and CDR2: MNHNS and SASEGT. CDR3 amino acids: CASRWGIAGAGELFF. The CDR3 DNA reads as TGTGCCAGCAGATGGGGTATAGCGGGAGCCGGGGAGCTGTTTTTT.

The chain is built from TRBV5-1 and TRBJ2-7, with 8 positions matching TRBD1. CDR1 SGHRS and CDR2 YFSETQ come from the germline V gene. The CDR3 is made up of 17 amino acids. V lost 2 bases, J lost 0 bases, and 10 bases stayed unmatched. CDR3 residues: CASSFDTGGTLSYEQYF. CDR3 DNA: TGCGCCAGCAGCTTCGACACAGGGGGAACTCTCTCCTACGAGCAGTACTTC.

The chain is built from TRBV9 and TRBJ2-7; D perhaps matches TRBD2 (6 bases). V shed 4 bases and J shed 5 bases, with 19 bases lying between them. The CDR3 has 15 residues. The germline V gene has CDR1 SGDLS and CDR2 YYNGEE. DNA for the CDR3: TGTGCCAGCAGCCCCCGACTAGTGGCTTTCCACGAGCAGTACTTC. It translates to CASSPRLVAFHEQYF.

This clone was recorded a few times. This chain uses TRBV30 with TRBJ1-5; D is unresolved. Germline lookup yields CDR1 GTSNPN and CDR2 SVGIG (reference sequence). Deletions cut 0 bases from V and 6 bases from J, with 12 bases between. The CDR3 is 14 amino acids. CDR3 region: CAWSVQGLGQPQHF. In DNA, the CDR3 is TGTGCCTGGAGTGTACAAGGGCTGGGTCAGCCCCAGCATTTT.

The chain recombines TRBV28 with TRBJ2-7, with D perhaps TRBD2 (7 bases). This CDR3 is built from 14 residues. The V end was cut by 6 bases, the J end by 4 bases, with 16 bases between. Germline CDR1 and CDR2: MDHEN and SYDVKM. CDR3 residues: CASRPGGLGYEQYF. In DNA form, the CDR3 reads TGTGCCAGCAGGCCGGGGGGCCTGGGGTACGAGCAGTACTTC.

This sequence joins TRBV28 and TRBJ2-7; D perhaps matches TRBD1 (6 bases). The V gene's germline CDR1 is MDHEN and CDR2 SYDVKM. Trimming took off 1 base at V and 3 bases at J, with 16 bases between the two ends. There are 16 residues in the CDR3. CDR3: CASSLLRTDLNYEQYF. CDR3 nucleotides: TGTGCCAGCAGTTTATTGAGGACAGACTTGAACTACGAGCAGTACTTC.

This clone appeared a single time. The rearrangement joins TRBV29-1 to TRBJ1-2; 9 bases line up with TRBD1. V was pared by 6 bases and J by 14 bases, with 13 bases of the junction left unmatched. This CDR3 region has 12 residues. Per the germline V gene, CDR1 is SQVTM and CDR2 is ANQGSEA. The CDR3 is CSVRRDREEGTF. The CDR3 nucleotides read TGCAGCGTCAGGCGGGACAGGGAGGAAGGGACCTTC.

This rearrangement joins TRBV10-3 to TRBJ2-7; 10 nucleotides align to TRBD1. Trimming cost V 7 bases and J 5 bases; bases outside gene matches: 11. CDR3 length equals 15 residues. Germline V gives CDR1 ENHRY, CDR2 SYGVKD. This CDR3 is CAIKSPGQGVHEQYF. The CDR3 coding sequence is TGTGCCATCAAGTCCCCCGGACAGGGGGTCCACGAGCAGTACTTC.

This clone was counted between two and nine times. The genes are TRBV4-1 and TRBJ2-1, with 11 bases fitting TRBD1. Trimming cost V 4 bases and J 6 bases; bases outside gene matches: 5. The length of the CDR3 is 15 residues. Germline V gene lookup returns CDR1 MGHRA and CDR2 YSYEKL. As DNA, the CDR3 is TGCGCCAGCAGCCGAGCCGGGACAGGGGGCAATGAGCAGTTCTTC. Its translation is CASSRAGTGGNEQFF.

The chain is built from TRBV10-3 and TRBJ2-3, with 15 bases that match TRBD2. This CDR3 has 17 amino acids. The junction had 2 bases not matched to a gene; V was cut back by 4 bases and J by 0 bases. Germline CDR1 and CDR2: ENHRY and SYGVKD. CDR3 loop: CAISAGLAGGSTDTQYF. In nucleotides, the CDR3 is TGTGCCATCAGTGCGGGACTAGCGGGAGGAAGCACAGATACGCAGTATTTT.

The CDR3 here is CAIGRGSPPPLEQYF. The CDR3 nucleotides read TGTGCCATAGGACGGGGTTCTCCCCCGCCTCTCGAGCAGTACTTC. This chain joins TRBV10-3 and TRBJ2-7, with a possible D match to TRBD2 (5 bases). In germline, CDR1 is ENHRY, CDR2 SYGVKD. Trimming left V 9 bases short and J 6 bases short, with 24 bases between. The CDR3 runs 15 residues.

The chain links TRBV7-8 to TRBJ1-5; D call uncertain. The CDR3 contains 12 residues. Germline V lookup: CDR1 SGHVS, CDR2 FQNEAQ. V was clipped by 5 bases and J by 9 bases, with 11 bases between them. CDR3 loop: CASSLPSGPQHF. Written as DNA, the CDR3 is TGTGCCAGCAGCCTACCCTCCGGGCCCCAGCATTTT.

The V and J genes are TRBV29-1 and TRBJ2-7; the D gene is possibly TRBD1 (5 bases). In germline, CDR1 is SQVTM, CDR2 ANQGSEA. V was cut by 4 bases and J by 2 bases, with 12 bases left in between. The CDR3 consists of 13 residues. The CDR3 protein is CSVVGQGAYEQYF. As DNA, the CDR3 is TGCAGCGTTGTCGGGCAGGGCGCCTACGAGCAGTACTTC.

This clone was observed a single time. V usage is TRBV6-1 and J usage is TRBJ2-7; TRBD2 matches 8 bases. V dropped 0 bases and J dropped 2; count of bases not matched to a gene: 6. Germline CDR1 reads MNHNS; CDR2 reads SASEGT. The CDR3 runs to 16 residues. Here the CDR3 reads CASSEARLATTYEQYF. In DNA, the CDR3 is TGTGCCAGCAGTGAAGCTCGACTAGCGACGACCTACGAGCAGTACTTC.

The V call is TRBV4-3, the J call TRBJ1-2; the D is unclear. Trimming took 0 bases from V and 4 from J, leaving 9 bases between them. There are 14 residues in the CDR3. The germline V gene encodes CDR1 LGHNA and CDR2 YSLEER. The CDR3 DNA reads TGCGCCAGCAGCCAAGATTTGGGCAGCTATGGCTACACCTTC. Protein sequence: CASSQDLGSYGYTF.

The chain joins TRBV4-3 to TRBJ2-7, with 9 bases lining up with TRBD1. This CDR3 region has 12 residues. V trimming: 3 bases; J trimming: 8 bases; junction bases outside the gene matches: 2. Germline V gene sequence: CDR1 LGHNA, CDR2 YSLEER. The DNA for the CDR3 is TGCGCCAGCAGCCAGGGACAGGGAAAGCAGTACTTC. It specifies CASSQGQGKQYF.

The chain couples TRBV28 to TRBJ1-1; 7 nucleotides agree with TRBD1. V lost 6 bases and J lost 4; bases outside the gene matches: 8. The CDR3 length is 14 residues. From germline, CDR1 is MDHEN and CDR2 SYDVKM. The CDR3 reads CASRLTGIATEAFF. The CDR3 DNA reads as TGTGCCAGCAGACTGACAGGGATTGCCACTGAAGCTTTCTTT.

The rearrangement links TRBV2 to TRBJ2-4, with a possible D match to TRBD1 (6 bases). The length of the CDR3 is 15 residues. Germline V lookup: CDR1 SNHLY, CDR2 FYNNEI. V lost 6 bases and J lost 2, with 14 bases in between. This chain's CDR3 is CASSLDSLTKNIQYF. The CDR3 DNA reads as TGTGCCAGCAGCCTGGACAGTCTAACCAAAAACATTCAGTACTTC.

As DNA, the CDR3 is TGTGCCAGCAGTTCCTCCGGGACAGGGCACTACGAGCAGTACTTC. This translates into CASSSSGTGHYEQYF. The rearrangement joins TRBV6-5 to TRBJ2-7; TRBD1 agrees at 9 bases. CDR3 length equals 15 residues. Per the germline V gene, CDR1 is MNHEY and CDR2 is SVGAGI. V gave up 4 bases and J gave up 3 bases; unmatched junction bases: 7.

This chain connects TRBV28 to TRBJ2-2, with 10 bases aligning to TRBD1. CDR3 size: 15 residues. The V gene end was trimmed by 3 bases and the J gene end by 4 bases; junction bases not matched to a gene: 2. Looked up from germline, CDR1 is MDHEN and CDR2 is SYDVKM. The CDR3 DNA sequence: TGTGCCAGCAGTTTCCGGGACAGGGGCACCGGGGAGCTGTTTTTT. Translating it yields CASSFRDRGTGELFF.

The genes are TRBV25-1 and TRBJ2-7; possibly TRBD2 for D (5 bases). The germline V gene encodes CDR1 MGHDK and CDR2 SYGVNS. V was pared by 4 bases and J by 3 bases, with 13 bases between. This CDR3 contains 14 residues. The CDR3 bases are TGTGCCAGCAGTGCTTGGGGAGAAGTCTACGAGCAGTACTTC. This encodes CASSAWGEVYEQYF.

The gene calls are TRBV9 and TRBJ2-3, with TRBD2 as a possible D gene (5 bases). The germline V and J ends were trimmed by 3 bases and 1 base, with 12 bases remaining between them. This CDR3 is built from 15 residues. The germline V gene encodes CDR1 SGDLS and CDR2 YYNGEE. The CDR3 here is CASSALAIGTDTQYF. As DNA, the CDR3 is TGTGCCAGCAGCGCCCTAGCTATAGGCACAGATACGCAGTATTTT.

The chain employs TRBV7-2 and TRBJ1-2; D is undetermined. The CDR3 covers 12 residues. V was pared by 5 bases and J by 7 bases, with 11 bases between. CDR1 SGHTA and CDR2 FQGNSA come from the germline V gene. CDR3 protein: CASSQGFLGYTF. CDR3 nucleotides: TGTGCCAGCAGCCAAGGATTCCTTGGCTACACCTTC. The full variable domain, its missing parts supplied by reference TRBV7-2 and TRBJ1-2, is GAGVSQSPSNKVTEKGKDVELRCDPISGHTALYWYRQSLGQGLEFLIYFQGNSAPDKSGLPSDRFSAERTGGSVSTLTIQRTQQEDSAVYLCASSQGFLGYTFGSGTRLTVV.

The table lists this clone with a few counts. The genes are TRBV7-9 and TRBJ1-1; D is unresolved. The CDR3 contains 15 residues. Trimming removed 8 bases at V and 1 base at J, with 17 bases between. Germline CDR1 is SEHNR and CDR2 is FQNEAQ (reference sequence). This CDR3 reads CASSQGPGRNTEAFF. The CDR3 DNA reads TGTGCCAGCTCCCAAGGGCCAGGCCGGAACACTGAAGCTTTCTTT.